The 25 T cell receptor beta chains presented below share a single source sample, sequenced in a study of T cell clones after liver transplantation. The table came from immunoSEQ multiplex PCR; TCRdb's copy has only in-frame clones and leaves some out. The table shows thousands of clones, with about 80% occurring only once. The starting material was CD8+ T cells from blood, obtained approximately 45 months after liver transplant. These TCRs come from a human patient who received a liver transplant. The graft donor may have contributed some T cells.

The chain employs TRBV27 and TRBJ2-1; 10 nucleotides align to TRBD2. J lost 4 bases, V lost 5 bases, and 5 bases had no gene match. Germline-derived CDR1 and CDR2 are MNHEY and SMNVEV (reference sequence). CDR3 length: 15 residues. The CDR3 nucleotides are TGTGCCAGCAGTACCGGACTAGCGGCGTACAATGAGCAGTTCTTC. The encoded protein is CASSTGLAAYNEQFF.

The CDR3 spells CASSLGRSYEQYF. The DNA for the CDR3 is TGTGCCAGCAGCTTGGGGCGCTCCTACGAGCAGTACTTC. This rearrangement joins TRBV5-5 to TRBJ2-7; D remains ambiguous. Germline V gives CDR1 SGHKS, CDR2 YYEKEE (reference sequence). Trimming took off 0 bases at V and 0 bases at J, with 4 bases between the two ends. This CDR3 is built from 13 residues.

The chain combines TRBV15 with TRBJ2-5; the D is unclear. The J call may be wrong; the DNA end is better matched by TRBJ2-7. CDR1 and CDR2 (germline): LNHNV, YYDKDF (reference sequence). The CDR3 runs to 12 residues. The CDR3 region is CATSRDSGEQYF. In DNA form, the CDR3 reads TGTGCCACCAGCAGAGATTCGGGCGAGCAGTACTTC.

This chain connects TRBV28 to TRBJ2-3; 11 bases line up with TRBD1. The CDR3 covers 16 residues. V gave up 1 base and J gave up 5 bases; unmatched junction bases: 5. CDR1 and CDR2 from the germline V gene are MDHEN and SYDVKM. The CDR3 nucleotides are TGTGCCAGCAGTTTATTGGGACAGGGGGTGTTAGATACGCAGTATTTT. Its protein product is CASSLLGQGVLDTQYF.

The V gene is TRBV11-2, the J gene TRBJ1-2; the D is unclear. Germline values: CDR1 SGHAT, CDR2 FQNNGV. This CDR3 comprises 14 residues. The V gene lost 1 base and the J gene lost 3 bases, with 9 bases spanning the gap. This CDR3 reads CASSLAPAYYGYTF. In nucleotides, the CDR3 is TGTGCCAGCAGCTTAGCCCCGGCTTACTATGGCTACACCTTC. Combining the CDR3 with reference TRBV11-2 and TRBJ1-2 gives the whole variable domain EAGVAQSPRYKIIEKRQSVAFWCNPISGHATLYWYQQILGQGPKLLIQFQNNGVVDDSQLPKDRFSAERLKGVDSTLKIQPAKLEDSAVYLCASSLAPAYYGYTFGSGTRLTVV.

This clone was counted a single time. V usage is TRBV7-9 and J usage is TRBJ1-2; D perhaps matches TRBD1 (5 bases). Germline CDR1 reads SEHNR; CDR2 reads FQNEAQ (reference sequence). V lost 4 bases and J lost 2, with 14 bases in between. CDR3 length: 15 amino acids. The CDR3 region has the DNA TGTGCCAGCAGCTCCGGACTGGAGGGGAACTATGGCTACACCTTC. Translation: CASSSGLEGNYGYTF.

V is TRBV7-8 and J is TRBJ2-3; 9 bases fit TRBD2. Germline lookup yields CDR1 SGHVS and CDR2 FQNEAQ. J was trimmed by 3 bases and V by 7 bases; bases with no gene match: 11. The CDR3 length is 16 residues. CDR3 protein: CASTLGGRALTDTQYF. The CDR3 coding sequence is TGTGCCAGCACCCTAGGCGGGAGGGCCTTGACAGATACGCAGTATTTT. Variable domain in full (rest from reference TRBV7-8 and TRBJ2-3): GAGVSQSPRYKVAKRGQDVALRCDPISGHVSLFWYQQALGQGPEFLTYFQNEAQLDKSGLPSDRFFAERPEGSVSTLKIQRTQQEDSAVYLCASTLGGRALTDTQYFGPGTRLTVL.

This chain connects TRBV13 to TRBJ2-7; 8 bases agree with TRBD1. CDR3 length: 16 amino acids. Germline V CDR1 and CDR2: PRHDT, FYEKMQ (reference sequence). V shed 6 bases and J 2 bases; nucleotides not matched to a gene: 12. CDR3 sequence reads: CASRPGLAGGPYEQYF. In nucleotides, the CDR3 is TGTGCCAGCAGGCCTGGCCTGGCAGGGGGCCCCTACGAGCAGTACTTC.

This rearrangement joins TRBV7-9 to TRBJ2-1; D is ambiguous. Trimming removed 1 base from V and 0 bases from J, with 7 bases in between. Germline V gene data show CDR1 as SEHNR and CDR2 as FQNEAQ (reference sequence). The CDR3 runs to 15 residues. CDR3 sequence reads: CASSLEGSSYNEQFF. The DNA for the CDR3 is TGTGCCAGCAGCTTAGAGGGCTCCTCCTACAATGAGCAGTTCTTC.

This rearrangement joins TRBV28 to TRBJ2-7, with TRBD2 identical over 10 bases. In germline, CDR1 is MDHEN, CDR2 SYDVKM. V lost 3 bases to trimming and J lost 5 bases; unmatched junction nucleotides: 13. The CDR3 is 17 amino acids. The CDR3 DNA follows: TGTGCCAGCAGTTTTTTCGAGCGGGAGGGCCAGGTAGACGAGCAGTACTTC. Its protein is CASSFFEREGQVDEQYF.

V and J are TRBV21-1 and TRBJ1-5; TRBD1 is the table's D call, not checked against the DNA. TRBV21-1 is assigned pseudogene status. This CDR3 contains 15 residues. The DNA of the CDR3 is TGTGCCAGCAGCTCACGACAGGGACCAAATCAGCCCCAGCATTTT. This encodes CASSSRQGPNQPQHF.

This clone was recorded only once. The chain has TRBV28 and TRBJ1-1; D remains unclear. Germline-derived CDR1 and CDR2 are MDHEN and SYDVKM. Trimming left V 6 bases short and J 0 bases short, with 17 bases between. This CDR3 is 16 amino acids long. CDR3: CASRPDPGRMNTEAFF. CDR3 in DNA: TGTGCCAGCAGACCGGACCCGGGTCGGATGAACACTGAAGCTTTCTTT. The full variable domain, in which reference TRBV28 and TRBJ1-1 provide the parts outside the CDR3, is DVKVTQSSRYLVKRTGEKVFLECVQDMDHENMFWYRQDPGLGLRLIYFSYDVKMKEKGDIPEGYSVSREKKERFSLILESASTNQTSMYLCASRPDPGRMNTEAFFGQGTRLTVV.

The chain is built from TRBV29-1 and TRBJ2-7; 8 nucleotides line up with TRBD2. The V and J ends lost 2 bases and 2 bases, in that order; junction bases with no gene match: 20. This CDR3 is 19 amino acids long. Germline V CDR1 and CDR2: SQVTM, ANQGSEA. CDR3 sequence: CSVERGVTEGFSGTYEQYF. The CDR3 DNA reads TGCAGCGTTGAAAGGGGGGTGACGGAAGGATTTAGCGGGACCTACGAGCAGTACTTC.

V usage is TRBV4-1 and J usage is TRBJ2-1, with D hard to call. This CDR3 has 17 amino acids. The germline gives CDR1 MGHRA, CDR2 YSYEKL. V was cut by 0 bases and J by 7 bases, with 19 bases left in between. CDR3 nucleotides: TGCGCCAGCAGCCAAGATGGCGTAGGGCTCCCCGTGAATGAGCAGTTCTTC. Translation gives CASSQDGVGLPVNEQFF.

The chain employs TRBV27 and TRBJ2-5; no firm D call. The V and J ends lost 2 bases and 1 base respectively, with 5 bases between them. This CDR3 contains 13 residues. Germline lookup yields CDR1 MNHEY and CDR2 SMNVEV (reference sequence). CDR3 sequence (DNA): TGTGCCAGCAGTTTACGAACCCAAGAGACCCAGTACTTC. This translates into CASSLRTQETQYF.

The J gene is TRBJ2-7, the V gene TRBV4-3; TRBD2 aligns across 8 bases. The V gene's germline CDR1 is LGHNA and CDR2 YSLEER. V lost 4 bases, J lost 2 bases, and 7 bases stayed unmatched. The CDR3 has 15 residues. Here the CDR3 DNA reads TGCGCCAGCAGCCCCGGGATAGCGGGAACCTACGAGCAGTACTTC. As protein: CASSPGIAGTYEQYF.

The CDR3 DNA follows: TGTGCCAGCAGCAGCGGGGTGGGGGCCAATGAGCAGTTCTTC. It yields the protein CASSSGVGANEQFF. The chain employs TRBV2 and TRBJ2-1; possibly TRBD2 for D (7 bases). V was pared by 6 bases and J by 6 bases, with 15 bases between. The germline gives CDR1 SNHLY, CDR2 FYNNEI. The CDR3 is 14 amino acids.

This chain joins TRBV11-3 and TRBJ1-1; a weak D match, TRBD1 (6 bases). Trimming left V 5 bases short and J 1 base short, with 17 bases between. The length of the CDR3 is 16 residues. Germline V gives CDR1 SGHNT, CDR2 YENEEA. The CDR3 loop reads CASSGHREVKNTEAFF. CDR3 nucleotide sequence: TGTGCCAGCAGCGGGCACAGGGAGGTCAAGAACACTGAAGCTTTCTTT.

The chain uses TRBV4-3 and TRBJ1-1; D perhaps matches TRBD1 (5 bases). The CDR3 has 15 amino acids. Trimming stripped 3 bases from V and 3 bases from J, with 14 bases between. Germline V CDR1 and CDR2: LGHNA, YSLEER. Here the CDR3 DNA reads TGCGCCAGCAGCCAGGTTAGCCCGGGGGACACTGAAGCTTTCTTT. Translation: CASSQVSPGDTEAFF.

J is TRBJ2-1 and V is TRBV5-1, with 8 bases identical to TRBD2. Germline trimming cut 9 bases from V and 5 bases from J; bases unmatched to any gene: 10. From germline, CDR1 is SGHRS and CDR2 YFSETQ. This CDR3 region has 14 residues. The CDR3 DNA reads as TGCGCCATCACCTCGGGAGGGGAACACAATGAGCAGTTCTTC. Its translation: CAITSGGEHNEQFF.

The V gene is TRBV30, the J gene TRBJ2-7; the D gene could be TRBD1 or TRBD2 (5 bases each). CDR1 and CDR2 from the germline V gene are GTSNPN and SVGIG (reference sequence). The CDR3 covers 16 residues. Trimming left V 1 base short and J 4 bases short, with 20 bases between. The CDR3 region is CAWSDFTGTTLYEQYF. In nucleotides, the CDR3 is TGTGCCTGGAGTGACTTTACCGGGACCACCCTTTACGAGCAGTACTTC.

This chain connects TRBV25-1 to TRBJ2-1; unclear D gene. This CDR3 contains 14 residues. CDR1 and CDR2 (germline): MGHDK, SYGVNS. With 6 bases removed from V and 2 bases from J, the gap between germline ends came to 11 bases. The CDR3: CASRGLSPYNEQFF. The CDR3 DNA reads as TGTGCCAGCAGGGGCCTATCCCCCTACAATGAGCAGTTCTTC.

V gene TRBV13 combines with J gene TRBJ1-5; D not certain. The CDR3 sequence is 15 residues long. V gave up 2 bases and J gave up 2 bases, with 10 bases separating them. CDR1 and CDR2 from the germline V gene are PRHDT and FYEKMQ (reference sequence). The CDR3 nucleotides are TGTGCCAGCAGCTTAAGCTACCTAGGCAATCAGCCCCAGCATTTT. It translates to CASSLSYLGNQPQHF.

This chain uses TRBV2 with TRBJ2-7; 8 bases map to TRBD2. CDR3 size: 16 residues. The J segment lost 7 bases and the V segment lost 4 bases, leaving 15 bases of the junction unmatched. The germline V gene has CDR1 SNHLY and CDR2 FYNNEI. The DNA for the CDR3 is TGTGCCAGCAGTGCCCTGGGGCGGGGGGTTTCTTATGAGCAGTACTTC. It encodes CASSALGRGVSYEQYF.

V and J are TRBV7-8 and TRBJ2-1; 7 positions match TRBD2. The germline CDR1 and CDR2 sequences are SGHVS and FQNEAQ. The CDR3 contains 15 residues. V lost 6 bases to trimming and J lost 3 bases; unmatched junction nucleotides: 8. CDR3 in DNA: TGTGCCAGCAGTATGGGGCCTAGCGGCTACAATGAGCAGTTCTTC. This encodes CASSMGPSGYNEQFF.